This TCR beta chain originates from a study of T-cell memory formation after mild COVID-19. The study, taken as a whole, reports: Contracting clones, day 15 to 85, had balanced CD4/CD8, and later expanders favored CD4+. Still unconfirmed is whether the second-wave clones peaking on day 37 recognized SARS-CoV-2.

The germline V gene has CDR1 LGHNA and CDR2 YNFKEQ. V was clipped by 2 bases and J by 1 base, with 9 bases between them. The CDR3 runs to 15 residues. Of note for this clonotype: What it binds is unknown.

Constant-segment-primed 5'RACE gave TCR alpha and TCR beta cDNA libraries with sample barcodes and UMIs. MiXCR was run by TCRdb on the 5' RACE reads, yielding one entry per CDR3 protein. The table lists 250,000 to 350,000 distinct CDR3 sequences, roughly an eighth of them singletons. The source of this sequence is a man between 18 and 29 years old who had mild COVID-19 (a few samples of this study predate the infection). Cell type and time point are not known. The sequenced sample was PBMCs or a T cell subset sorted from them (not recorded which). This sequence joins TRBV4-2 and TRBJ1-5; D remains ambiguous. For the CDR3, the DNA is TGTGCCAGCAGCCAACCCACACAGAGCAATCAGCCCCAGCATTTT. This translates into CASSQPTQSNQPQHF.